This T cell receptor beta chain derives from a study of identical twins. Study-level points and caveats: In beta out-of-frame sequences, the excess sharing between twins was weaker. Out-of-frame alpha sequences common to twins exhibited a surplus of low generation probability. A partial confounding effect on zero-insertion analyses could come from invariant MAIT and iNKT cells.

As to this clonotype: Its antigen is still unknown.

TCRdb reprocessed the 5' RACE reads via MiXCR and lists one record per CDR3 protein. The sample records about 200,000 distinct CDR3 sequences, over 9.5% being singletons. The CDR3 length is 17 residues. Germline CDR1 MNHEY, CDR2 SMNVEV (reference sequence). Deletions cut 0 bases from V and 0 bases from J, with 14 bases between. The J gene is TRBJ1-1, the V gene TRBV27, with a tentative D call TRBD1 (5 bases). This sequence originates from a man aged 50 or older in good health. Sequenced: memory T cells sorted from blood. The CDR3 DNA follows: TGTGCCAGCAGTTTATCGGTCTGGGGCAGGATGAACACTGAAGCTTTCTTT. This encodes CASSLSVWGRMNTEAFF.